These 16 T cell receptor beta chains came from one sample sequenced in a study of shared clonotypes between healthy human individuals. The repertoire was sequenced with immunoSEQ multiplex PCR; TCRdb's copy has only in-frame clones and lacks some. Among approximately 1,000,000 clones listed, approximately 78% were seen once. The sequenced sample was memory CD4+ T cells from PBMCs. Subset of the sample: CD45RA-negative fraction. These receptors all come from a man younger than 35 in good health. Some clones in this sample may be carry-over from other donors' samples.

This chain uses TRBV9 with TRBJ2-1; TRBD2 matches 10 bases. This CDR3 has 15 residues. The V segment lost 3 bases and the J segment 4 bases; nucleotides outside the gene matches: 4. The V gene's germline CDR1 is SGDLS and CDR2 YYNGEE. The CDR3 loop is CASSAGTSDYNEQFF. The CDR3 DNA reads as TGTGCCAGCAGCGCCGGGACTAGCGATTACAATGAGCAGTTCTTC. Based on the CDR3 plus reference TRBV9 and TRBJ2-1, the full variable domain is DSGVTQTPKHLITATGQRVTLRCSPRSGDLSVYWYQQSLDQGLQFLIQYYNGEERAKGNILERFSAQQFPDLHSELNLSSLELGDSALYFCASSAGTSDYNEQFFGPGTRLTVL.

The chain links TRBV5-8 to TRBJ2-2; 7 bases agree with TRBD2. V dropped 2 bases and J dropped 1; count of bases not matched to a gene: 5. Germline V gene data show CDR1 as SGHTS and CDR2 as YDEGEE. CDR3 length: 16 amino acids. This CDR3 is CASSLKGGQNTGELFF. The DNA of the CDR3 is TGTGCCAGCAGCTTAAAGGGAGGGCAGAACACCGGGGAGCTGTTTTTT.

The V call is TRBV28, the J call TRBJ2-1, with 7 bases identical to TRBD2. Losses at the gene ends were 5 bases for V and 0 bases for J; bases not matched to a gene: 7. CDR1 and CDR2 (germline): MDHEN, SYDVKM. This CDR3 comprises 16 residues. The CDR3 coding sequence is TGTGCCAGCAGTAGTGGGGGGGGTAGCTCCTACAATGAGCAGTTCTTC. It encodes CASSSGGGSSYNEQFF.

The chain is built from TRBV9 and TRBJ2-5; 14 bases fit TRBD2. The ends lost 0 bases at V and 6 bases at J; junction bases unmatched: 4. Germline V gives CDR1 SGDLS, CDR2 YYNGEE. CDR3 length: 16 amino acids. CDR3 region: CASSVDGTSGSKTQYF. CDR3 DNA: TGTGCCAGCAGCGTAGACGGGACTAGCGGGAGTAAGACCCAGTACTTC. Together with reference TRBV9 and TRBJ2-5, the CDR3 gives the full variable domain: DSGVTQTPKHLITATGQRVTLRCSPRSGDLSVYWYQQSLDQGLQFLIQYYNGEERAKGNILERFSAQQFPDLHSELNLSSLELGDSALYFCASSVDGTSGSKTQYFGPGTRLLVL.

V is TRBV5-4 and J is TRBJ2-1; 9 bases map to TRBD2. V was clipped by 0 bases and J by 7 bases; unmatched bases: 8. Per the germline V gene, CDR1 is SGHNT and CDR2 is YYREEE (reference sequence). The CDR3 loop spans 16 amino acids. The CDR3 region is CASSLGGSSGANEQFF. The CDR3 DNA follows: TGTGCCAGCAGCTTGGGGGGGTCTAGCGGGGCAAATGAGCAGTTCTTC.

The chain employs TRBV4-1 and TRBJ2-2, with 8 nucleotides matching TRBD1. Germline V CDR1 and CDR2: MGHRA, YSYEKL. V lost 4 bases, J lost 0 bases, and 1 base stayed unmatched. CDR3 length: 15 residues. As DNA, the CDR3 is TGCGCCAGCAGCCTGGACAGGGCGAACACCGGGGAGCTGTTTTTT. As protein: CASSLDRANTGELFF.

This rearrangement joins TRBV9 to TRBJ2-1; D is possibly TRBD1 (7 bases). The CDR3 is made up of 15 amino acids. The V end was cut by 0 bases, the J end by 5 bases, with 12 bases between. The germline V gene has CDR1 SGDLS and CDR2 YYNGEE. This CDR3 is CASSVGRDSDNEQFF. As DNA, the CDR3 is TGTGCCAGCAGCGTAGGGCGGGACAGCGACAATGAGCAGTTCTTC.

The chain employs TRBV6-6 and TRBJ2-1, with a weak D call TRBD1 (5 bases). V was clipped by 6 bases and J by 3 bases, with 18 bases between them. The CDR3 is 16 amino acids. Germline-derived CDR1 and CDR2 are MNHNY and SVGAGI (reference sequence). CDR3: CASSQLGPTLYNEQFF. The DNA for the CDR3 is TGTGCCAGCAGCCAATTGGGGCCCACCCTCTACAATGAGCAGTTCTTC.

V is TRBV7-9 and J is TRBJ2-1; D is unclear. Between the trimmed V and J ends, which lost 5 bases and 8 bases, there was a span of 16 bases. Germline V gives CDR1 SEHNR, CDR2 FQNEAQ (reference sequence). This CDR3 contains 14 residues. The CDR3: CASSTYENEDEQFF. The CDR3 coding sequence is TGTGCCAGCAGCACCTATGAAAATGAGGATGAGCAGTTCTTC.

The chain carries TRBV9 and TRBJ2-1, with 15 bases lining up with TRBD2. Germline CDR1 is SGDLS and CDR2 is YYNGEE. The trim removed 4 bases at V and 10 bases at J, leaving 3 bases unmatched. This CDR3 contains 14 residues. CDR3: CASSSGLAGGEQFF. The DNA for the CDR3 is TGTGCCAGCAGCTCCGGACTAGCGGGAGGGGAGCAGTTCTTC.

The V gene is TRBV19, the J gene TRBJ2-7; D unresolved. V was trimmed by 7 bases and J by 7 bases, leaving 17 bases between them. This CDR3 contains 13 residues. In germline, CDR1 is LNHDA, CDR2 SQIVND (reference sequence). This chain's CDR3 is CASTERTPPEQYF. The CDR3 region has the DNA TGTGCCAGTACCGAGAGGACCCCGCCGGAGCAGTACTTC. The full variable domain, with the rest looked up from reference TRBV19 and TRBJ2-7, is DGGITQSPKYLFRKEGQNVTLSCEQNLNHDAMYWYRQDPGQGLRLIYYSQIVNDFQKGDIAEGYSVSREKKESFPLTVTSAQKNPTAFYLCASTERTPPEQYFGPGTRLTVT.

This chain uses TRBV5-8 with TRBJ1-1, with D tentatively TRBD1 (6 bases). CDR3 length: 14 amino acids. Trimming removed 2 bases from V and 7 bases from J, with 15 bases in between. Germline V CDR1 and CDR2: SGHTS, YDEGEE. The CDR3 DNA is TGTGCCAGCAGCTTCCGGGGGGCAGGAGTTGAAGCTTTCTTT. This translates into CASSFRGAGVEAFF.

This rearrangement joins TRBV11-2 to TRBJ2-3; no reliable D call. The CDR3 loop spans 15 amino acids. Trimming removed 2 bases at V and 0 bases at J, with 9 bases between. Germline V gives CDR1 SGHAT, CDR2 FQNNGV. Here the CDR3 reads CASSLWSISTDTQYF. The CDR3 DNA reads as TGTGCCAGCAGCTTATGGTCAATTAGCACAGATACGCAGTATTTT.

In its sample, this clone was seen a few times. V is TRBV4-1 and J is TRBJ1-2; no clear D gene. The CDR3 runs to 13 residues. Per germline, CDR1 MGHRA and CDR2 YSYEKL. V lost 1 base and J lost 7, with 10 bases in between. The CDR3 coding sequence is TGCGCCAGCAGCCAAGTGGGGATTGGTGGCTACACCTTC. This sequence encodes CASSQVGIGGYTF.

Only a few counts were recorded for this clone. Other DNA variants within this sample encode the same CDR3. The rearrangement links TRBV27 to TRBJ2-7, with D perhaps matching TRBD2 (6 bases). Between the trimmed V and J ends, which lost 5 bases and 4 bases, there was a span of 18 bases. CDR3 size: 15 residues. Germline values: CDR1 MNHEY, CDR2 SMNVEV (reference sequence). CDR3 in DNA: TGTGCCAGCAGTCTAGCCTCGGGTCGGGGGTACGAGCAGTACTTC. This translates into CASSLASGRGYEQYF.

The rearrangement links TRBV15 to TRBJ2-1; TRBD1 matches at 8 bases. The CDR3 has 16 residues. Trimming at V came to 4 bases and at J to 5 bases, leaving 10 bases not matched to a gene. The germline V gene has CDR1 LNHNV and CDR2 YYDKDF (reference sequence). CDR3 sequence (DNA): TGTGCCACCAGCATCCCAGGGGGCCCACCTCACAATGAGCAGTTCTTC. Its translation is CATSIPGGPPHNEQFF.